The 7 T cell receptor beta chains below were found in one sample sequenced in a study of cytomegalovirus exposure and HLA in healthy donors. Produced via immunoSEQ multiplex PCR; TCRdb's table is partial and in-frame only. The sample shows about 170,000 clones, 86% of them seen only once. The specimen was PBMCs. All receptors come from a man between 18 and 29 years old in good health and CMV-seropositive.

The rearrangement joins TRBV7-9 to TRBJ2-3, with D hard to call. Looked up from germline, CDR1 is SEHNR and CDR2 is FQNEAQ (reference sequence). This CDR3 is built from 12 residues. V dropped 2 bases and J dropped 4 bases, with 4 bases sitting between them. The CDR3 DNA reads TGTGCCAGCAGCTTACGGGCAGATACGCAGTATTTT. Protein product: CASSLRADTQYF.

The V and J genes are TRBV9 and TRBJ2-7, with a possible D match to TRBD2 (6 bases). Between the trimmed V and J ends, which lost 0 bases and 4 bases, there was a span of 11 bases. The germline gives CDR1 SGDLS, CDR2 YYNGEE. The CDR3 has 14 amino acids. The CDR3 DNA follows: TGTGCCAGCAGCGTAGGGGCGGGGTTATACGAGCAGTACTTC. Its protein is CASSVGAGLYEQYF.

The V call is TRBV11-1, the J call TRBJ2-7, with 11 bases matching TRBD2. V was pared by 5 bases and J by 6 bases, with 12 bases of the junction left unmatched. The germline V gene has CDR1 SGHAT and CDR2 FQDESV (reference sequence). The CDR3 is made up of 16 amino acids. The CDR3 DNA is TGTGCCAGCAGCCCCCCGACTAGCGGGGCGTTAGGCGAGCAGTACTTC. Translated, it gives CASSPPTSGALGEQYF.

The chain uses TRBV7-9 and TRBJ1-1; D not certain. V was trimmed by 4 bases and J by 3 bases, leaving 15 bases between them. Germline V gene sequence: CDR1 SEHNR, CDR2 FQNEAQ (reference sequence). There are 15 residues in the CDR3. The CDR3 bases are TGTGCCAGCAGCTCGGAAGCCGGGAGGGACACTGAAGCTTTCTTT. The encoded protein is CASSSEAGRDTEAFF.

The CDR3 loop reads CASSFGQGAREQYF. In nucleotides, the CDR3 is TGTGCCAGCAGTTTCGGACAGGGGGCGCGAGAGCAGTACTTC. The chain recombines TRBV27 with TRBJ2-7, with 11 bases matching TRBD1. With 3 bases clipped from V and 7 bases from J, the junction kept 5 bases outside the gene matches. The CDR3 contains 14 residues. Germline V gene lookup returns CDR1 MNHEY and CDR2 SMNVEV (reference sequence).

This clone was detected only once. The chain carries TRBV28 and TRBJ1-5, with no clear D. Trimming removed 6 bases from V and 2 bases from J, with 14 bases in between. The CDR3 runs to 15 residues. The germline CDR1 and CDR2 sequences are MDHEN and SYDVKM. The CDR3 region has the DNA TGTGCCAGCAGAATTGACATCCATGGCAATCAGCCCCAGCATTTT. This translates into CASRIDIHGNQPQHF.

V and J are TRBV11-1 and TRBJ2-7; 7 nucleotides agree with TRBD1. The CDR3 has 15 residues. Per the germline V gene, CDR1 is SGHAT and CDR2 is FQDESV (reference sequence). Trimming removed 2 bases from V and 5 bases from J; junction bases left unmatched: 9. The CDR3 region is CASSLLRQGLNEQYF. The CDR3 DNA reads as TGTGCCAGCAGCTTACTTCGACAGGGTCTAAACGAGCAGTACTTC.